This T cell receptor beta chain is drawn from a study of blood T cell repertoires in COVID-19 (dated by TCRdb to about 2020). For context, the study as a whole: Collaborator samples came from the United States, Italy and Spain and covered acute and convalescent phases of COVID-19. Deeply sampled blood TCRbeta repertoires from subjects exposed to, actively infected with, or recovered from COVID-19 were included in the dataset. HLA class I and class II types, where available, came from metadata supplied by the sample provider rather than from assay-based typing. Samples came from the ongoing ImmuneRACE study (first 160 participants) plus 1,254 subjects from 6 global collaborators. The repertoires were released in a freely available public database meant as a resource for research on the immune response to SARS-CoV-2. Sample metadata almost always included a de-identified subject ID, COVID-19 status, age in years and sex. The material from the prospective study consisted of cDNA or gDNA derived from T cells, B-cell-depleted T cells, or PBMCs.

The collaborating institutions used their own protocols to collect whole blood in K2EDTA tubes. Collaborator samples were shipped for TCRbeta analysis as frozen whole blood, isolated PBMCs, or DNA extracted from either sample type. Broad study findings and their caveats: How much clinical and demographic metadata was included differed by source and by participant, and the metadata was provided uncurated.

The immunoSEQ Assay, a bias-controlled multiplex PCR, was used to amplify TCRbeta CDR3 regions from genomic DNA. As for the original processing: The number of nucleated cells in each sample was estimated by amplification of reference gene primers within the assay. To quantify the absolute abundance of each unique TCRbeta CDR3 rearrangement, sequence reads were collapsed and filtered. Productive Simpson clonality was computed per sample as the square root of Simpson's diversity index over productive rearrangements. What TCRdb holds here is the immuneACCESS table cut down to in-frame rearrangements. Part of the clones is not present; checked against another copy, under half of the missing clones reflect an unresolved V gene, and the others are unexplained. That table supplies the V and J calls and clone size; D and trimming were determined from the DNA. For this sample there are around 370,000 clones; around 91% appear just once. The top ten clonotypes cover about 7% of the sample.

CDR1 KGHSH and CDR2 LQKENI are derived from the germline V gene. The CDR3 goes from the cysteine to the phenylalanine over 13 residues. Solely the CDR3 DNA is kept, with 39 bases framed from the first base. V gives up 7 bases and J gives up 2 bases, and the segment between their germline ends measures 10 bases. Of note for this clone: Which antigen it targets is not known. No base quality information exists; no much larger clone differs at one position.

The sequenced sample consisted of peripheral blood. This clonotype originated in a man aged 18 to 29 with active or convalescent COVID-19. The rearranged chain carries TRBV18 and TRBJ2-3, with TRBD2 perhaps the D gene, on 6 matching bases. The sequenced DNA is TGTGCCAGCTGCGGGATGAACACAGATACGCAGTATTTT. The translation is CASCGMNTDTQYF.